Presented here are 25 T cell receptor beta chains from one specimen sequenced in a study of siplizumab effects on memory and regulatory T cells. Profiling relied on immunoSEQ multiplex PCR, and the TCRdb table lists in-frame clones only, not all of them. This table holds some 97,000 clones, more than 90% found once. Sequencing was performed on CD4+ T cells sorted from blood. The receptor set was obtained from a human donor in good health.

The chain links TRBV5-1 to TRBJ1-4; 7 bases match TRBD1. Germline values: CDR1 SGHRS, CDR2 YFSETQ. V was pared by 4 bases and J by 4 bases, with 4 bases of the junction left unmatched. CDR3 length: 14 residues. CDR3 sequence (DNA): TGCGCCAGCAGCCCCCGGGACAGTAATGAAAAACTGTTTTTT. Translating gives CASSPRDSNEKLFF. The full variable domain, completed using reference TRBV5-1 and TRBJ1-4, is KAGVTQTPRYLIKTRGQQVTLSCSPISGHRSVSWYQQTPGQGLQFLFEYFSETQRNKGNFPGRFSGRQFSNSRSEMNVSTLELGDSALYLCASSPRDSNEKLFFGSGTQLSVL.

This rearrangement joins TRBV7-9 to TRBJ2-1; weak D call: TRBD2 (6 bases). Germline CDR1 reads SEHNR; CDR2 reads FQNEAQ (reference sequence). This CDR3 spans 14 amino acids. The V end lost 5 bases, the J end lost 10 bases, and 18 bases lay between the germline ends. This CDR3 reads CASSQNAKGLEQFF. DNA for the CDR3: TGTGCCAGCAGCCAAAACGCGAAGGGACTCGAGCAGTTCTTC.

The chain carries TRBV9 and TRBJ1-3; D unclear. Per the germline V gene, CDR1 is SGDLS and CDR2 is YYNGEE. V lost 3 bases, J lost 0 bases, and 10 bases lay in between. CDR3 length equals 15 residues. CDR3 region: CASSGLGSSGNTIYF. CDR3 DNA sequence: TGTGCCAGCAGCGGCCTCGGGAGCTCTGGAAACACCATATATTTT. Full variable domain (remainder filled in from reference TRBV9 and TRBJ1-3): DSGVTQTPKHLITATGQRVTLRCSPRSGDLSVYWYQQSLDQGLQFLIQYYNGEERAKGNILERFSAQQFPDLHSELNLSSLELGDSALYFCASSGLGSSGNTIYFGEGSWLTVV.

This clone was detected only once. The gene calls are TRBV25-1 and TRBJ2-6; a possible D gene is TRBD2 (5 bases). The CDR3 length is 14 residues. Trimming shortened V by 8 bases and J by 4 bases, and 12 bases separated the two germline ends. The germline CDR1 and CDR2 sequences are MGHDK and SYGVNS. The CDR3 protein is CASSRAGGANVLTF. In DNA form, the CDR3 reads TGTGCCAGCTCCCGGGCGGGCGGGGCCAACGTCCTGACTTTC.

The chain carries TRBV5-1 and TRBJ2-5, with 9 bases that match TRBD1. V lost 0 bases, J lost 2 bases, and 8 bases stayed unmatched. CDR3 length equals 17 residues. CDR1 SGHRS and CDR2 YFSETQ come from the germline V gene. DNA for the CDR3: TGCGCCAGCAGCTTGGGGTACAGGGGGCAAATTCAAGAGACCCAGTACTTC. It specifies CASSLGYRGQIQETQYF.

CDR3 in DNA: TGTGCCAGCAGCTTACAGGCCCTGTCCGGGGAGCTGTTTTTT. It is translated as CASSLQALSGELFF. The chain combines TRBV5-5 with TRBJ2-2, with D possibly matching TRBD1 (5 bases). This CDR3 comprises 14 residues. Germline CDR1 and CDR2: SGHKS and YYEKEE (reference sequence). Trimming took off 2 bases at V and 6 bases at J, with 11 bases between the two ends.

V usage is TRBV25-1 and J usage is TRBJ2-1; the D gene is possibly TRBD1 (5 bases). CDR1 and CDR2 from the germline V gene are MGHDK and SYGVNS. The CDR3 consists of 16 residues. Trimming left V 3 bases short and J 3 bases short, with 15 bases between. The CDR3 nucleotides are TGTGCCAGCAGTGATCCGGCAGGGAACTACTACAATGAGCAGTTCTTC. This codes for CASSDPAGNYYNEQFF.

The rearrangement links TRBV18 to TRBJ2-1, with a possible D match to TRBD1 (5 bases). Looked up from germline, CDR1 is KGHSH and CDR2 is LQKENI. The ends were cut back, 3 bases at V and 5 bases at J, with 14 bases in the middle. This CDR3 is 15 amino acids long. The DNA of the CDR3 is TGTGCCAGCTCACCTGGGGCAGGAGTTAACAATGAGCAGTTCTTC. Its protein is CASSPGAGVNNEQFF.

V and J are TRBV18 and TRBJ2-6, with D possibly matching TRBD2 (6 bases). The CDR3 covers 15 residues. Between the trimmed V and J ends, which lost 5 bases and 4 bases, there was a span of 12 bases. Germline V gene data show CDR1 as KGHSH and CDR2 as LQKENI. The CDR3 DNA is TGTGCCAGCTCATTAGGGAGGCACGGGGCCAACGTCCTGACTTTC. Its protein product is CASSLGRHGANVLTF.

In DNA, the CDR3 is TGTGCCAGCAGCTTATCCCGCCTTCTAGCGGGGGGTTTTGTAGATACGCAGTATTTT. This encodes CASSLSRLLAGGFVDTQYF. The chain couples TRBV7-9 to TRBJ2-3; 11 positions agree with TRBD2. Trimming removed 2 bases from V and 5 bases from J; junction bases left unmatched: 15. Germline V gene lookup returns CDR1 SEHNR and CDR2 FQNEAQ (reference sequence). This CDR3 is built from 19 residues.

The V call is TRBV18, the J call TRBJ2-6; D is ambiguous. The germline gives CDR1 KGHSH, CDR2 LQKENI. V was trimmed by 0 bases and J by 0 bases, leaving 9 bases between them. CDR3 length: 17 amino acids. The CDR3 DNA reads as TGTGCCAGCTCACCACCAGGTTCTACCTCTGGGGCCAACGTCCTGACTTTC. Its translation is CASSPPGSTSGANVLTF.

V is TRBV5-1 and J is TRBJ1-1; TRBD1 might be the D (5 bases). The CDR3 is made up of 14 amino acids. The V gene lost 3 bases and the J gene lost 5 bases, with 14 bases spanning the gap. The V gene's germline CDR1 is SGHRS and CDR2 YFSETQ. The CDR3, as DNA: TGCGCCAGCAGCTGGGACGGGAGTAGAACTGAAGCTTTCTTT. Translating it yields CASSWDGSRTEAFF. The variable domain in full, with the rest retrieved from reference TRBV5-1 and TRBJ1-1, is KAGVTQTPRYLIKTRGQQVTLSCSPISGHRSVSWYQQTPGQGLQFLFEYFSETQRNKGNFPGRFSGRQFSNSRSEMNVSTLELGDSALYLCASSWDGSRTEAFFGQGTRLTVV.

This clone was detected a few times. The same CDR3 can be traced to other DNA sequences in this sample. The J gene is TRBJ1-3, the V gene TRBV5-1; no reliable D call. CDR3 length equals 14 residues. Trimming took 0 bases from V and 0 from J, leaving 4 bases between them. In germline, CDR1 is SGHRS, CDR2 YFSETQ. CDR3: CASSLDTSGNTIYF. In DNA form, the CDR3 reads TGCGCCAGCAGCTTGGACACCTCTGGAAACACCATATATTTT.

The chain recombines TRBV7-6 with TRBJ2-2; TRBD2 matches 7 bases. The CDR3 runs 17 residues. Germline assignment: CDR1 SGHVS and CDR2 FNYEAQ. V trimming: 5 bases; J trimming: 2 bases; junction bases outside the gene matches: 11. The CDR3 here is CASSLPGAGVNTGELFF. As DNA, the CDR3 is TGTGCCAGCAGCCTTCCTGGCGCGGGGGTTAACACCGGGGAGCTGTTTTTT.

In its sample, this clone was seen once. J is TRBJ1-3 and V is TRBV5-1; unclear D gene. Per the germline V gene, CDR1 is SGHRS and CDR2 is YFSETQ. The CDR3 spans 16 residues. V gave up 4 bases and J gave up 0 bases, with 14 bases separating them. Written as DNA, the CDR3 is TGCGCCAGCAGCCCGCGTAACCTGAGCTCTGGAAACACCATATATTTT. As protein: CASSPRNLSSGNTIYF.

V gene TRBV28 combines with J gene TRBJ1-2; tentatively, D is TRBD1 (5 bases). Deletions cut 3 bases from V and 2 bases from J, with 13 bases between. CDR1 and CDR2 (germline): MDHEN, SYDVKM. CDR3 length: 15 amino acids. CDR3 amino acids: CASSFGGSGNYGYTF. The DNA for the CDR3 is TGTGCCAGCAGTTTCGGAGGGTCAGGGAACTATGGCTACACCTTC.

This chain links TRBV27 with TRBJ2-7; D gene uncertain. Per germline, CDR1 MNHEY and CDR2 SMNVEV (reference sequence). The ends were cut back, 7 bases at V and 4 bases at J, with 17 bases in the middle. This CDR3 has 14 residues. The CDR3 here is CASKSGSFAYEQYF. The CDR3 DNA sequence: TGTGCCAGCAAGTCCGGGTCGTTTGCATACGAGCAGTACTTC.

This chain uses TRBV7-3 with TRBJ2-5; the match to TRBD2 covers 13 bases. Losses at the gene ends were 5 bases for V and 5 bases for J; bases not matched to a gene: 5. This CDR3 contains 15 residues. CDR1 SGHTA and CDR2 FQGTGA come from the germline V gene. CDR3 region: CASSRTSGGFETQYF. CDR3 nucleotides: TGTGCCAGCAGCCGGACTAGCGGGGGTTTCGAGACCCAGTACTTC.

The chain employs TRBV30 and TRBJ1-1; 9 bases line up with TRBD1. There are 12 residues in the CDR3. The germline gives CDR1 GTSNPN, CDR2 SVGIG (reference sequence). The trim removed 2 bases at V and 11 bases at J, leaving 6 bases unmatched. CDR3 in DNA: TGTGCCTGGAGTACCGGGACAGGGTTTGCTTTCTTT. It encodes CAWSTGTGFAFF.

This clone is a singleton in its sample. V usage is TRBV4-1 and J usage is TRBJ1-2; 9 positions agree with TRBD1. Per the germline V gene, CDR1 is MGHRA and CDR2 is YSYEKL. The ends lost 0 bases at V and 4 bases at J; junction bases unmatched: 6. CDR3 size: 16 residues. CDR3 amino acids: CASSQDVGTGSYGYTF. Here the CDR3 DNA reads TGCGCCAGCAGCCAAGATGTTGGGACAGGGAGCTATGGCTACACCTTC.

This chain's CDR3 is CASTTDPSTDSNQPQHF. CDR3 nucleotides: TGTGCCAGCACCACCGACCCTTCGACAGACTCTAATCAGCCCCAGCATTTT. V is TRBV21-1 and J is TRBJ1-5; TRBD1, the D gene given by the table, was not confirmed from the DNA. TRBV21-1 has pseudogene status. This CDR3 has 17 amino acids.

The chain employs TRBV13 and TRBJ1-2, with TRBD1 identical over 7 bases. The CDR3 runs 15 residues. CDR1 is PRHDT and CDR2 is FYEKMQ in the germline V gene (reference sequence). The V and J ends lost 2 bases and 3 bases, in that order; junction bases with no gene match: 6. The CDR3 nucleotides are TGTGCCAGCAGCTTACCCGACAGGGACGACTATGGCTACACCTTC. Translating it yields CASSLPDRDDYGYTF.

The chain joins TRBV11-3 to TRBJ2-1; D might be TRBD1 or TRBD2, each matching 5 bases. CDR1 is SGHNT and CDR2 is YENEEA in the germline V gene. Trimming removed 5 bases from V and 4 bases from J, with 9 bases in between. CDR3 length: 13 residues. The CDR3 loop is CASSGDVYNEQFF. CDR3 DNA sequence: TGTGCCAGCAGCGGGGACGTATACAATGAGCAGTTCTTC.

CDR3 DNA: TGCGCCAGCAGCCAAGTTTGGAAATGGCTAGCGGGGACCACAGATACGCAGTATTTT. Residues: CASSQVWKWLAGTTDTQYF. V and J are TRBV4-1 and TRBJ2-3; 9 bases line up with TRBD2. The CDR3 runs 19 residues. Per germline, CDR1 MGHRA and CDR2 YSYEKL. V was pared by 1 base and J by 2 bases, with 13 bases of the junction left unmatched.

The genes are TRBV28 and TRBJ1-2, with 7 bases that match TRBD1. CDR3 length: 12 amino acids. The V segment lost 5 bases and the J segment 8 bases; nucleotides outside the gene matches: 5. Germline CDR1 is MDHEN and CDR2 is SYDVKM. The CDR3 here is CASSLGQVGYTF. DNA for the CDR3: TGTGCCAGCAGTCTTGGACAGGTGGGCTACACCTTC.